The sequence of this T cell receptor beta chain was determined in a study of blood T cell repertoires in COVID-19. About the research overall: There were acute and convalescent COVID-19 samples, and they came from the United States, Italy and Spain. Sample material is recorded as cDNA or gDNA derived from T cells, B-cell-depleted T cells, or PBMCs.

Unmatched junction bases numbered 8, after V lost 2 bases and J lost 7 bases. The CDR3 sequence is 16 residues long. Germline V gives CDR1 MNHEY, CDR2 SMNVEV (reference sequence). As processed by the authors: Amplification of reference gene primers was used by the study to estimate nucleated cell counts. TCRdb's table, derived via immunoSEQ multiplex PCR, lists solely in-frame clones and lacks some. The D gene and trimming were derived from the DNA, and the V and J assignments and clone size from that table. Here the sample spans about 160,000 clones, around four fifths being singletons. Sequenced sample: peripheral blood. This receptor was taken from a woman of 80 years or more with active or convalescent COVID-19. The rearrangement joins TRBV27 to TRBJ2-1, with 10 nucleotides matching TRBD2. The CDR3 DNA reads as TGTGCCAGCAGTTTAAGAAGCGGGGGGGCGTGGAATGAGCAGTTCTTC. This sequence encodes CASSLRSGGAWNEQFF.